This TCR beta chain is drawn from a study of T cell clonality in common variable immunodeficiency. General study findings and limits: Common variable immunodeficiency TCR beta sequences reportedly had fewer deletions and N-nucleotide insertions. Compared with healthy controls, CVID subjects showed increased TCRbeta clonality, mostly in about a third.

TCRdb keeps only in-frame clones here, not all; method: immunoSEQ multiplex PCR. There are around 52,000 clones in the sample, none observed a single time. The CDR3 runs 14 residues. The germline V gene has CDR1 MNHNS and CDR2 SASEGT. Trimming removed 4 bases from V and 6 bases from J, with 13 bases in between. This clone appeared many times. Antigen specificity is unknown. From the germline J gene comes the end of the CDR3, since the read stops 3 residues before it. Sequencing was performed on peripheral blood mononuclear cells. The V call is TRBV6-1, the J call TRBJ1-5; D possibly corresponds to TRBD1 (6 bases). The sequence was collected from a person aged 18 to 70 in good health. Incomplete CDR3 DNA: TGTGCCAGCAGTGGGGTAGGGGGGGGTCAGCCC. Encoded protein: CASSGVGGGQP. The CDR3 in its entirety is CASSGVGGGQPQHF.